This record covers a single T cell receptor beta chain. This entry belongs to a study of immune evolution from preneoplasia to lung adenocarcinoma. Measured with immunoSEQ multiplex PCR; TCRdb has only the in-frame clones, and not every one. This table has 9,500 to 13,000 clones, roughly 74% appearing once. The CDR3 consists of 15 residues. Germline assignment: CDR1 LGHNA and CDR2 YNFKEQ. The V end was cut by 0 bases, the J end by 6 bases, with 12 bases between. V usage is TRBV4-2 and J usage is TRBJ1-5; weak D call: TRBD1 (6 bases). This receptor was taken from a person aged 70 to 85 with lung adenocarcinoma. Sequences were obtained from FFPE minimally invasive lung adenocarcinoma tissue. For the CDR3, the DNA is TGTGCCAGCAGCCAAGAAGGGGGGGAAAGTCAGCCCCAGCATTTT. This codes for CASSQEGGESQPQHF.